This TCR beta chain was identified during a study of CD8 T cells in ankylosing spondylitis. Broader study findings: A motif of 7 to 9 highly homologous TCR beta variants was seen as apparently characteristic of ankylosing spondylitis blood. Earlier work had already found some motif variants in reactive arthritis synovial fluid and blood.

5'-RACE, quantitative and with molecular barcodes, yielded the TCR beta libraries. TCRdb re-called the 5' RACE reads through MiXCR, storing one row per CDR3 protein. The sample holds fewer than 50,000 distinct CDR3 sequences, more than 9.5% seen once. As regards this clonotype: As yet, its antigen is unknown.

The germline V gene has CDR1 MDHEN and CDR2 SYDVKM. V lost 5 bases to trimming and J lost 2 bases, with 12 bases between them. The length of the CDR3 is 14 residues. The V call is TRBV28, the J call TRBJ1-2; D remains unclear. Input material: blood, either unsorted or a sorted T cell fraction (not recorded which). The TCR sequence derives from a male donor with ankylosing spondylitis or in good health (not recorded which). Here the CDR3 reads CASSPDQSNYGYTF. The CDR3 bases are TGTGCCAGCAGTCCCGACCAATCGAACTATGGCTACACCTTC.